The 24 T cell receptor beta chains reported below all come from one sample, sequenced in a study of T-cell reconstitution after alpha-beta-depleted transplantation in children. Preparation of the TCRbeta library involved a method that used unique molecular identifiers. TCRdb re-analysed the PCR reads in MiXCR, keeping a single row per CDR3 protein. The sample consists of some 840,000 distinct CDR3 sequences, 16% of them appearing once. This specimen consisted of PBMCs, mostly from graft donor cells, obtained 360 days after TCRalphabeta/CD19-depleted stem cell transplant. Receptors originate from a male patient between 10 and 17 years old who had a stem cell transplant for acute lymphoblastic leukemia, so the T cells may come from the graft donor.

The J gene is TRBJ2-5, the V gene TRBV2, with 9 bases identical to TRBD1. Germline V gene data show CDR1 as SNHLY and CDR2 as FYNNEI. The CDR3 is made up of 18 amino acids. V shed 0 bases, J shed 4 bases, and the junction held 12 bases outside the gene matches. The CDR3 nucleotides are TGTGCCAGCAGTGAAGCGCTTCTAACAGGGGGCATCGGAGAGACCCAGTACTTC. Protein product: CASSEALLTGGIGETQYF. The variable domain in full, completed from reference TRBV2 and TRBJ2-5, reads EPEVTQTPSHQVTQMGQEVILRCVPISNHLYFYWYRQILGQKVEFLVSFYNNEISEKSEIFDDQFSVERPDGSNFTLKIRSTKLEDSAMYFCASSEALLTGGIGETQYFGPGTRLLVL.

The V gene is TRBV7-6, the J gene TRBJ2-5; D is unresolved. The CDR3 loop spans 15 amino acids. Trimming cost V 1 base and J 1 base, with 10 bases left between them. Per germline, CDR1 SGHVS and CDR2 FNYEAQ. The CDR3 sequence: CASSLGPTFQETQYF. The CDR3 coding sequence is TGTGCCAGCAGCTTAGGTCCGACGTTCCAAGAGACCCAGTACTTC.

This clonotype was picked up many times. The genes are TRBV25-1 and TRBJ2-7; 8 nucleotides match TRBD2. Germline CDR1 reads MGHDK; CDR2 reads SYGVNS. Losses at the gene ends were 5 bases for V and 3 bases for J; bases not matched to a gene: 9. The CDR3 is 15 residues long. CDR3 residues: CASSLGGTSGYEQYF. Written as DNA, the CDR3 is TGTGCCAGCAGTTTGGGAGGTACTAGCGGCTACGAGCAGTACTTC.

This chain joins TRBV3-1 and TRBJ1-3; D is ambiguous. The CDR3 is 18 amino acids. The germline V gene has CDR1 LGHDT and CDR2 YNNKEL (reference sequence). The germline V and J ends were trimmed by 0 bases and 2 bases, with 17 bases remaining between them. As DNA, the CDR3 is TGTGCCAGCAGCCAAGATAATAGGCAGCCTGGACCTGGAAACACCATATATTTT. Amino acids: CASSQDNRQPGPGNTIYF.

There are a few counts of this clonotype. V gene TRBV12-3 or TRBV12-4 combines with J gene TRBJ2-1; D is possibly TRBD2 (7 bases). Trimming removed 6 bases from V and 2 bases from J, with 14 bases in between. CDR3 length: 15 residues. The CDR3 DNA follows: TGTGCCAGCAGCCCCTGGGGGGGCGCCTACAATGAGCAGTTCTTC. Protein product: CASSPWGGAYNEQFF.

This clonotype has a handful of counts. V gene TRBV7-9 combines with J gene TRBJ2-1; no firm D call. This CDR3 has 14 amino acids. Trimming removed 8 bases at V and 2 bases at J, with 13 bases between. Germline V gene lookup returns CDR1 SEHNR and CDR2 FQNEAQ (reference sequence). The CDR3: CASGRSWTYNEQFF. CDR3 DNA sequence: TGTGCCAGCGGACGTAGCTGGACCTACAATGAGCAGTTCTTC.

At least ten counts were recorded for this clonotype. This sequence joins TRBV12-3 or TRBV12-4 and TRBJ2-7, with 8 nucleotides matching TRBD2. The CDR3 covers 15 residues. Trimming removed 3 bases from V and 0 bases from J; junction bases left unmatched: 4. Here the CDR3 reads CASSFSGTRSYEQYF. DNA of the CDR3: TGTGCCAGCAGTTTTAGCGGGACGCGCTCCTACGAGCAGTACTTC.

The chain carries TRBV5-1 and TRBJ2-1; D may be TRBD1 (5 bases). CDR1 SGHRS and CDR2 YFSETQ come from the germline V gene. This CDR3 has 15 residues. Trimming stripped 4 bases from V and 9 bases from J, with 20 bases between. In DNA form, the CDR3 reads TGCGCCAGCAGCCTAAGGGGCCCTGGCTCCATTGAGCAGTTCTTC. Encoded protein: CASSLRGPGSIEQFF.

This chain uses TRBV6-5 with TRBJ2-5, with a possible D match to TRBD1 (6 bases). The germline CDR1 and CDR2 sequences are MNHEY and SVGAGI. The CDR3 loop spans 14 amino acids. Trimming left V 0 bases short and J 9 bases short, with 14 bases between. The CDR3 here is CASSYSDSRVSQYF. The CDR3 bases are TGTGCCAGCAGTTACTCGGACAGTCGGGTGTCCCAGTACTTC.

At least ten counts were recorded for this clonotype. The CDR3 bases are TGCAGTGCTAGGGACCCCAAAGGCTACAATGAGCAGTTCTTC. Amino acid sequence: CSARDPKGYNEQFF. The rearrangement links TRBV20-1 to TRBJ2-1; D is unresolved. CDR3 length: 14 residues. The V end was cut by 3 bases, the J end by 3 bases, with 12 bases between. The germline gives CDR1 DFQATT, CDR2 SNEGSKA (reference sequence).

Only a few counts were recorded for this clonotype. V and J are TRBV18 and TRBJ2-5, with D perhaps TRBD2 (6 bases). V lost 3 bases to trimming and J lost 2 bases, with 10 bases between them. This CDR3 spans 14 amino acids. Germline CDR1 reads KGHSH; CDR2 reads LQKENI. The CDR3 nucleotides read TGTGCCAGCTCACCTTCCGGAGGGCAAGAGACCCAGTACTTC. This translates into CASSPSGGQETQYF.

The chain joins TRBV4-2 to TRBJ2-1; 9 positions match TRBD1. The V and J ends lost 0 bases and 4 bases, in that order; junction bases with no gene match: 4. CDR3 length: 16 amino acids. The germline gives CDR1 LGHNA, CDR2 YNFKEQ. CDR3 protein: CASSQELTGGYNEQFF. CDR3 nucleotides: TGTGCCAGCAGCCAAGAATTGACAGGGGGGTACAATGAGCAGTTCTTC.

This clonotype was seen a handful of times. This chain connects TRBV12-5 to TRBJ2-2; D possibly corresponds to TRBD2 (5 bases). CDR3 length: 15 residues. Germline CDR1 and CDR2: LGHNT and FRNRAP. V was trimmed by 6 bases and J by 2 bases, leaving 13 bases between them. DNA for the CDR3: TGTGCTAGTGGCCCGAGAGCGGATAACACCGGGGAGCTGTTTTTT. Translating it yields CASGPRADNTGELFF.

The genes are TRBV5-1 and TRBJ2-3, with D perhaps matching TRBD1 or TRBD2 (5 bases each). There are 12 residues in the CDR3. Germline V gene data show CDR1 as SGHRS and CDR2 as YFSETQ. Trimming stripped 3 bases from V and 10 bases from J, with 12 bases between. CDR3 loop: CASSSRLGAQYF. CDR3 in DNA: TGCGCCAGCAGCTCACGACTGGGGGCGCAGTATTTT.

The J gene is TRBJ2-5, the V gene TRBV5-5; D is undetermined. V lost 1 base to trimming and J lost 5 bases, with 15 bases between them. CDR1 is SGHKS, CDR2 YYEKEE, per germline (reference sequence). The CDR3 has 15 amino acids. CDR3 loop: CASSLISAAPETQYF. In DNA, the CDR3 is TGTGCCAGCAGCTTGATTTCGGCAGCCCCTGAGACCCAGTACTTC.

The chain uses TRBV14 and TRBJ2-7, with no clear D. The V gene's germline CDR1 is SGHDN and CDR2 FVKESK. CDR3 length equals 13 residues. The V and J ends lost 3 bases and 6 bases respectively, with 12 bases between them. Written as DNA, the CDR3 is TGTGCCAGCAGCCATTATCCGACGGTCGAGCAGTACTTC. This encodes CASSHYPTVEQYF.

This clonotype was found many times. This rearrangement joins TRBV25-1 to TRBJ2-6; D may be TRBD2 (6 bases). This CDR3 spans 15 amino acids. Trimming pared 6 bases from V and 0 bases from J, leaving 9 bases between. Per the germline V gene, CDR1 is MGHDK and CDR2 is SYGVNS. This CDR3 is CASRWGGSGANVLTF. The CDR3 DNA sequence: TGTGCCAGCAGGTGGGGAGGCTCTGGGGCCAACGTCCTGACTTTC.

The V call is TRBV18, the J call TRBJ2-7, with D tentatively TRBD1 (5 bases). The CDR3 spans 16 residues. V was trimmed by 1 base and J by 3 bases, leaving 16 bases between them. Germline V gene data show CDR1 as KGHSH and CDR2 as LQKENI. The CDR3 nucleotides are TGTGCCAGCTCACCACAAGACAGTCGCCTTTACTACGAGCAGTACTTC. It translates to CASSPQDSRLYYEQYF.

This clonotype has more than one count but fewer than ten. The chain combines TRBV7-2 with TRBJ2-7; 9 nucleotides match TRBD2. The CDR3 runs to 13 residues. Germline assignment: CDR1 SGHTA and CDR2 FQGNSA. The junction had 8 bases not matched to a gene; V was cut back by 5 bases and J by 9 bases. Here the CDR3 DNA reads TGTGCCAGCAGCCCCGGGCGGGAGGGCCGGCAGTACTTC. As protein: CASSPGREGRQYF.

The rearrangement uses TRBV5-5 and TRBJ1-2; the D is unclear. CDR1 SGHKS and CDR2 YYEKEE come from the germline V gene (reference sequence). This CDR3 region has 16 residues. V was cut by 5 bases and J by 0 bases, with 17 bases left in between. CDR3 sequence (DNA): TGTGCCAGCAGATCGCCGGGCTCCCAGGCTAACTATGGCTACACCTTC. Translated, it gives CASRSPGSQANYGYTF.

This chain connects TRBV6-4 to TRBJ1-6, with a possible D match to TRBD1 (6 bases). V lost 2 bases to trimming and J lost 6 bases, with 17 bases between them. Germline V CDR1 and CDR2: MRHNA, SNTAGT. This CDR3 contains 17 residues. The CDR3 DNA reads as TGTGCCAGCAGTGACCGACCTGGGGGCCGCGGTAATTCACCCCTCCACTTT. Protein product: CASSDRPGGRGNSPLHF.

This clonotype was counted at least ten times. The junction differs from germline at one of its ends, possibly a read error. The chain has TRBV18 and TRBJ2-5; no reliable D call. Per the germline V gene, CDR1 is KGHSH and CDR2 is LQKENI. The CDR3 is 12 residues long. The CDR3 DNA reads TGCGCCAGCAGCTTGCTCCAAGAGACCCAGTACTTC. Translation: CASSLLQETQYF.

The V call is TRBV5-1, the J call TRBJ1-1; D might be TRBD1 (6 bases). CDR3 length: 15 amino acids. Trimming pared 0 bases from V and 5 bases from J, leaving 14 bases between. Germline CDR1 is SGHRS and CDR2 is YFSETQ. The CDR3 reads CASSLVRGGETEAFF. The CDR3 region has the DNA TGCGCCAGCAGCTTGGTGAGAGGGGGAGAGACTGAAGCTTTCTTT.

CDR3 protein: CASSEWRRGKETQYF. The CDR3, as DNA: TGTGCCAGCAGTGAATGGCGCAGGGGGAAAGAGACCCAGTACTTC. The chain employs TRBV25-1 and TRBJ2-5; 7 positions match TRBD1. V was clipped by 1 base and J by 3 bases; unmatched bases: 5. Per the germline V gene, CDR1 is MGHDK and CDR2 is SYGVNS. This CDR3 spans 15 amino acids.